The rows below give T cell receptor beta chains drawn from one sample of a study of OX40 agonist ivuxolimab in advanced cancers. Assay used: immunoSEQ multiplex PCR; TCRdb lists only in-frame clones, some missing. The sample yields 30,000 to 40,000 clones, more than 70% seen once. Specimen: CD4+ or CD8+ T cells sorted from blood, collected in a trial of the OX40 agonist ivuxolimab. The receptors here all came from an adult with an advanced solid tumor such as melanoma, head and neck, liver or kidney cancer. Both conserved end residues are part of each CDR3. D genes are given only for firm matches. Clone size appears in some rows only: once, few, many, or a class for an expanded clone.

clone_size,d_call,v_call,j_call,cdr3_nt,cdr3_aa
.,.,TRBV9,TRBJ2-7,TGTGCCAGCAGCGTATATGGTCAGGGAATCGCCGAGCAGTACTTC,CASSVYGQGIAEQYF
.,.,TRBV27,TRBJ1-5,TGTGCCAGCAGTTCTTTAGATAATCGCAATCAGCCCCAGCATTTT,CASSSLDNRNQPQHF
.,.,TRBV28,TRBJ2-7,TGTGCCAGCAGTCCGGGGGACCTCTACGAGCAGTACTTC,CASSPGDLYEQYF
.,.,TRBV7-3,TRBJ1-1,TGTGCCAGCAGCGACGGGGGGGACACTGAAGCTTTCTTT,CASSDGGDTEAFF
.,.,TRBV4-1,TRBJ1-5,TGCGCCAGCAGCCAATCGTCCTATAGCAATCAGCCCCAGCATTTT,CASSQSSYSNQPQHF
.,.,TRBV5-1,TRBJ1-4,TGCGCCAGCAGCGCGAATGGGTCAGGGGAAAAACTGTTTTTT,CASSANGSGEKLFF
.,TRBD2,TRBV4-2,TRBJ2-1,TGTGCCAGCAGCCAAGGACTAGCGGGTTGGGATGAGCAGTTCTTC,CASSQGLAGWDEQFF
.,.,TRBV7-9,TRBJ2-7,TGTGCCAGCAGCTCTGTGAGCTCCTACGAGCAGTACTTC,CASSSVSSYEQYF
.,TRBD1,TRBV28,TRBJ1-1,TGTGCCAGCTATTCGCCCGGGACAGAGAACACTGAAGCTTTCTTT,CASYSPGTENTEAFF
.,.,TRBV7-6,TRBJ2-3,TGTGCCAGCAGCCACCACCGGGACTCAAGCACAGATACGCAGTATTTT,CASSHHRDSSTDTQYF
.,.,TRBV10-2,TRBJ2-1,TGCGCCAGCAGTGAGTCTATAAACACAAGGAATGAGCAGTTCTTC,CASSESINTRNEQFF
.,.,TRBV5-1,TRBJ2-1,TGCGCCAGCAGCTTGGATGTGGCATACAATGAGCAGTTCTTC,CASSLDVAYNEQFF
.,.,TRBV7-2,TRBJ2-7,TGTGCCAGCAGCTTCGTAGACAGCTCCTACGAGCAGTACTTC,CASSFVDSSYEQYF
.,.,TRBV14,TRBJ2-3,TGTGCCAGCAGCCAACAGGGGACCCCTAGCACAGATACGCAGTATTTT,CASSQQGTPSTDTQYF
.,TRBD1,TRBV5-1,TRBJ2-7,TGCGCCAGCAGCTCACCCCAGGGGGCTTCCTACGAGCAGTACTTC,CASSSPQGASYEQYF
once,.,TRBV18,TRBJ1-5,TGTGCCAGCTCACAAGGGGGGGGCAATCAGCCCCAGCATTTT,CASSQGGGNQPQHF
once,.,TRBV30,TRBJ1-1,TGTGCCTGGAGTGCGGCAGAGAACACTGAAGCTTTCTTT,CAWSAAENTEAFF
.,TRBD2,TRBV28,TRBJ2-4,TGTGCCAGCACCAAACGGGGGGTGCAGGCCAAAAACATTCAGTACTTC,CASTKRGVQAKNIQYF
.,.,TRBV7-3,TRBJ2-3,TGTGCCAGCAGCTTAGTTAGCACAGATACGCAGTATTTT,CASSLVSTDTQYF
.,.,TRBV28,TRBJ2-4,TGTGCCAGCAGTTTAACAGAACTAGCCAAAAACATTCAGTACTTC,CASSLTELAKNIQYF
.,.,TRBV15,TRBJ2-2,TGTGCCACCAGCAGAGTAGCGACCGGGGAGCTGTTTTTT,CATSRVATGELFF
.,TRBD1,TRBV28,TRBJ2-4,TGTGCCAGCAGTCTAGGGGGCGCCGACAAAAACATTCAGTACTTC,CASSLGGADKNIQYF
once,TRBD1,TRBV5-4,TRBJ2-7,TGTGCCAGCAGCTTGGTTCCGGGACAGGGGTCCTACGAGCAGTACTTC,CASSLVPGQGSYEQYF
.,.,TRBV5-1,TRBJ2-7,TGCGCCAGCAGCTTGGGGTGGGGGGTCAGCTCCTACGAGCAGTACTTC,CASSLGWGVSSYEQYF
.,TRBD1,TRBV2,TRBJ2-3,TGTGCCAGCAGTGGGGGACAGGCGAGCATGGATACGCAGTATTTT,CASSGGQASMDTQYF
.,.,TRBV7-8,TRBJ2-2,TGTGCCAGCAGCGATACCGGGGAGCTGTTTTTT,CASSDTGELFF
few,.,TRBV6-5,TRBJ1-6,TGTGCCAGCAGTTACGAGAGGCGGACGGCCAATTCACCCCTCCACTTT,CASSYERRTANSPLHF
.,.,TRBV5-1,TRBJ2-3,TGCGCCAGCAGAGGCGGGGTCGGGGTCACAGATACGCAGTATTTT,CASRGGVGVTDTQYF
.,.,TRBV11-1,TRBJ1-1,TGTGCCAGCAGCTCTCCCGGGGCGGGGTCTGAAGCTTTCTTT,CASSSPGAGSEAFF
.,TRBD2,TRBV29-1,TRBJ2-1,TGCAGCGTTGTTGGGCTAGCGGATTACAATGAGCAGTTCTTC,CSVVGLADYNEQFF
.,.,TRBV12-2,TRBJ2-5,TGTGCAAGTCGCCTAGACAGGGGGCCAGGGGAGACCCAGTACTTC,CASRLDRGPGETQYF
once,.,TRBV5-1,TRBJ2-5,TGCGCCAGCAGCTCTACGACAGGTTCTAAAGAGACCCAGTACTTC,CASSSTTGSKETQYF
.,.,TRBV30,TRBJ1-3,TGTGCCTGGATGGAGGCTGGAAACACCATATATTTT,CAWMEAGNTIYF
.,.,TRBV9,TRBJ1-4,TGTGCCAGCAGCCGGGTCAGTAATGAAAAACTGTTTTTT,CASSRVSNEKLFF
few,.,TRBV4-1,TRBJ1-1,TGCGCCAGCAGCAGAGACACTGAAGCTTTCTTT,CASSRDTEAFF
.,.,TRBV28,TRBJ2-5,TGTGCCAGCAGTATAGCCTCGGGGGAGACCCAGTACTTC,CASSIASGETQYF
.,TRBD2,TRBV5-1,TRBJ2-3,TGCGCCAGCAGCTACCTAGCGGGAGCAGATACGCAGTATTTT,CASSYLAGADTQYF
.,.,TRBV28,TRBJ2-7,TGTGCCAGCAGATACGGGGGTTCCGAGCAGTACTTC,CASRYGGSEQYF
.,.,TRBV18,TRBJ1-2,TGTGCCAGCTCTGAAATTATGCTTCGGAACGTCGACTATGGCTACACCTTC,CASSEIMLRNVDYGYTF
.,TRBD2,TRBV4-1,TRBJ2-5,TGCGCCAGCAGCCAAGATGGCCAGCGGGGGGGGAACAAGGAGACCCAGTACTTC,CASSQDGQRGGNKETQYF
.,TRBD2,TRBV13,TRBJ2-7,TGTGCCAGCAGCTTAGAACGAGCGGGAGGTTCCGAGCAGTACTTC,CASSLERAGGSEQYF
few,.,TRBV28,TRBJ2-1,TGTGCCAGCAGACCAGGAGGGGCCTATTTGAATGATGAGCAGTTCTTC,CASRPGGAYLNDEQFF
once,TRBD1,TRBV28,TRBJ2-7,TGTGCCAGCAGGGGAGCGGGACAGGGCTCCTACGAGCAGTACTTC,CASRGAGQGSYEQYF